This entry features one T cell receptor (beta chain) sequence. This CDR3 has 14 amino acids. Germline V gene data show CDR1 as SGHTA and CDR2 as FQGTGA. The data belong to a study of monozygotic twins with inflammatory bowel disease. Using the 5' RACE reads, TCRdb records one entry per CDR3 protein without DNA. The specimen's table records roughly 150,000 distinct CDR3 sequences. One blood sample of about 2.5 ml was taken from each donor. This sequence was found in a human donor with ulcerative colitis or Crohn's disease, or a healthy co-twin of an affected twin (not recorded which). The rearrangement links TRBV7-3 to TRBJ2-7; as DNA is missing, the TRBD2 call by TCRdb cannot be tested. Sequenced: blood. This chain's CDR3 is CASSSSSGTYEQYF.